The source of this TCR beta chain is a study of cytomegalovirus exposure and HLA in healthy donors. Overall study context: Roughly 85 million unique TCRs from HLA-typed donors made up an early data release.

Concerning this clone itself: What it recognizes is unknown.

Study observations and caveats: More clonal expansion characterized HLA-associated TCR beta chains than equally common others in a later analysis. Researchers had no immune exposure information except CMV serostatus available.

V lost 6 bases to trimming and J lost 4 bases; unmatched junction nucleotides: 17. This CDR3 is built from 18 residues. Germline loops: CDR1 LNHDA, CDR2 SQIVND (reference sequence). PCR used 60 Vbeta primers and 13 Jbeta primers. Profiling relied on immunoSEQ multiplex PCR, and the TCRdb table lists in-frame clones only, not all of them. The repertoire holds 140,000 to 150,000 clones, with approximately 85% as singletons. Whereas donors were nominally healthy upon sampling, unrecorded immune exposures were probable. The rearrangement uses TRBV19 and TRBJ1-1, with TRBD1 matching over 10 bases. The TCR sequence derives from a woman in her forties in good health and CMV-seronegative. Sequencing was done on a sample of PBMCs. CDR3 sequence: CASSDNLGTGVYSTEAFF. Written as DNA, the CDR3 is TGTGCCAGTAGCGACAATCTTGGGACAGGGGTGTACAGCACTGAAGCTTTCTTT.